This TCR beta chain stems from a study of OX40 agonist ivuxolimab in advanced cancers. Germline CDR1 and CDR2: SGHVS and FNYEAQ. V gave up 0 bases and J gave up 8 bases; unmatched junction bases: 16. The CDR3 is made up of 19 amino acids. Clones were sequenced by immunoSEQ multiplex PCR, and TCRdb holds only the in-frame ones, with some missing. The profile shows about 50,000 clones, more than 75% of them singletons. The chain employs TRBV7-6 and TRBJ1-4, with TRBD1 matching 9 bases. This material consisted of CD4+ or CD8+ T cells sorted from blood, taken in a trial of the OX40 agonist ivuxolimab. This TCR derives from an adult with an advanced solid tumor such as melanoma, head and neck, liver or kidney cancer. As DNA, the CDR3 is TGTGCCAGCAGCTTAGCGCGTTGGAAGCGGACAGGGGATGGAGAAAAACTGTTTTTT. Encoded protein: CASSLARWKRTGDGEKLFF.